The 7 T cell receptor beta chains below all came from one sample that was sequenced in a study of sequential checkpoint blockade in melanoma. Treatment indicated: randomized to nivolumab then ipilimumab (arm A) or the reverse (arm B). TCRdb's copy holds only in-frame clones and misses some; the assay was immunoSEQ multiplex PCR. The data show under 20,000 clones, under 75% seen once. The sample here was CD8+ T cells sorted from blood (inferred from file names), taken from a patient given nivolumab and ipilimumab in sequence. These receptors were collected from a human donor with melanoma.

This clone was seen just once. The V call is TRBV5-6, the J call TRBJ2-2; 11 bases agree with TRBD2. CDR3 length: 18 residues. The V gene's germline CDR1 is SGHDT and CDR2 YYEEEE. V shed 2 bases, J shed 6 bases, and the junction held 12 bases outside the gene matches. The CDR3 region is CASSLIAGGGGRAGELFF. The CDR3 bases are TGTGCCAGCAGCTTAATAGCGGGAGGGGGAGGTCGCGCCGGGGAGCTGTTTTTT. The whole variable domain, remainder taken from reference TRBV5-6 and TRBJ2-2, is DAGVTQSPTHLIKTRGQQVTLRCSPKSGHDTVSWYQQALGQGPQFIFQYYEEEERQRGNFPDRFSGHQFPNYSSELNVNALLLGDSALYLCASSLIAGGGGRAGELFFGEGSRLTVL.

This clone was detected a few times. This chain links TRBV7-4 with TRBJ1-5; 8 nucleotides align to TRBD1. Per the germline V gene, CDR1 is SGHVT and CDR2 is SQSDAQ. V shed 1 base, J shed 6 bases, and the junction held 17 bases outside the gene matches. The CDR3 extends over 19 amino acids. For the CDR3, the DNA is TGTGCCAGCAGCTTAGGGAAACCGGGTAGACAGGGGTTTGGTCAGCCCCAGCATTTT. This encodes CASSLGKPGRQGFGQPQHF.

This chain links TRBV19 with TRBJ2-2; 8 bases line up with TRBD1. The CDR3 contains 17 residues. The trim removed 0 bases at V and 5 bases at J, leaving 8 bases unmatched. CDR1 is LNHDA and CDR2 is SQIVND in the germline V gene (reference sequence). The CDR3 coding sequence is TGTGCCAGTAGTATAGATCGGACAGGGTATCGTACCGGGGAGCTGTTTTTT. Its protein is CASSIDRTGYRTGELFF.

This chain joins TRBV5-1 and TRBJ1-2; 11 bases align to TRBD1. Trimming removed 0 bases from V and 10 bases from J; junction bases left unmatched: 5. This CDR3 is 14 amino acids long. CDR1 is SGHRS and CDR2 is YFSETQ in the germline V gene. The CDR3 spells CASSLVGQGVVYTF. CDR3 sequence (DNA): TGCGCCAGCAGCTTGGTGGGACAGGGGGTAGTCTACACCTTC.

The chain is built from TRBV11-2 and TRBJ2-2, with no clear D. Germline V gene lookup returns CDR1 SGHAT and CDR2 FQNNGV. The V gene lost 5 bases and the J gene lost 0 bases, with 13 bases spanning the gap. The CDR3 contains 16 residues. DNA of the CDR3: TGTGCCAGCAGCCATTACTCGTTCGCGAACACCGGGGAGCTGTTTTTT. It specifies CASSHYSFANTGELFF. Using reference TRBV11-2 and TRBJ2-2 for the parts outside the CDR3, the full variable domain is EAGVAQSPRYKIIEKRQSVAFWCNPISGHATLYWYQQILGQGPKLLIQFQNNGVVDDSQLPKDRFSAERLKGVDSTLKIQPAKLEDSAVYLCASSHYSFANTGELFFGEGSRLTVL.

The chain employs TRBV9 and TRBJ1-1, with 8 bases lining up with TRBD1. After removal of 4 bases from V and 0 bases from J, the junction contained 5 bases not matched to a gene. Germline CDR1 is SGDLS and CDR2 is YYNGEE. The CDR3 has 15 amino acids. The CDR3 DNA sequence: TGTGCCAGCAGCCCGCGGACAGGGTTGAACACTGAAGCTTTCTTT. This encodes CASSPRTGLNTEAFF.

The genes are TRBV23-1 and TRBJ2-7; possible D gene TRBD1, 5 bases. TRBV23-1 belongs to the ORF category, with a function that is uncertain. Trimming removed 0 bases at V and 0 bases at J, with 12 bases between. The CDR3 extends over 16 amino acids. The CDR3 DNA is TGCGCCAGCAGTCAATCGGGGCAGGGCTTCTCCTACGAGCAGTACTTC. Its protein product is CASSQSGQGFSYEQYF.